This T cell receptor (beta chain) was found in a study of glioma-infiltrating T cells. Study in general: WHO grade II oligodendrogliomas or astrocytomas, plus non-recurrent WHO grade IV glioblastomas, were sampled. Broader study findings: Above-expected tissue-blood divergence occurred in all gliomas, most in low-grade ones.

The CDR3 is 14 residues long. CDR1 is SGHNT, CDR2 YYREEE, per germline (reference sequence). J lost 8 bases, V lost 3 bases, and 3 bases had no gene match. TCR alpha and beta CDR3 regions were amplified from RNA using iRepertoire nested multiplex PCR. TCRdb called the multiplex PCR reads again in MiXCR, with one record for every CDR3 protein. The sample shows around 350,000 distinct CDR3 sequences, roughly 41% of them seen only once. Concerning this clonotype itself: Antigen specificity is unknown.

J is TRBJ2-1 and V is TRBV5-4; 12 positions match TRBD1. Sequencing used glioma tissue, nonneoplastic brain tissue, or PBMCs (not recorded which). The clonotype was recovered from a human donor with low-grade glioma or glioblastoma, undergoing nonglioma brain surgery, or in good health (not recorded which). Here the CDR3 reads CASSSGTGGYEQFF. As DNA, the CDR3 is TGTGCCAGCAGCTCCGGGACAGGGGGCTATGAGCAGTTCTTC. The variable domain in full, completed from reference TRBV5-4 and TRBJ2-1, reads ETGVTQSPTHLIKTRGQQVTLRCSSQSGHNTVSWYQQALGQGPQFIFQYYREEENGRGNFPPRFSGLQFPNYSSELNVNALELDDSALYLCASSSGTGGYEQFFGPGTRLTVL.